This T cell receptor (delta chain) was documented in a study of γδ T cells in repeated Plasmodium falciparum infection. TCRdb re-processed the multiplex PCR reads via CATT. The sample lists 55,000 to 70,000 delta-chain clones; 1.7% were seen once. This clone was counted a few times. The protein held in TCRdb is that of a much larger clone and does not match this DNA's translation at residue 18, likely because of a read error; the protein shown is translated from the DNA. Other DNA sequences in the same sample also yield this CDR3. Germline loops: CDR1 TSWWSYY, CDR2 QGS. CDR3 size: 23 residues. The trim removed 0 bases at V and 3 bases at J, leaving 27 bases unmatched. Vgamma9/Vdelta2+ and Vdelta2-negative gammadelta T cells were flow-sorted from PBMC for bulk sequencing.

The chain carries TRDV1 and TRDJ1; TRDD3 aligns across 8 bases. No J gene is reported in TCRdb; it was inferred here by comparing the DNA with germline. Sequenced material: gamma-delta T cells from blood. This TCR was recovered from a pool of human donors (malaria-infected and uninfected, not separated). CDR3 loop: CALGELGLRPNVLGAMYADKLIF. CDR3 in DNA: TGTGCTCTTGGGGAACTGGGGCTACGCCCTAACGTACTGGGGGCTATGTACGCCGATAAACTCATCTTT.